Below are 31 T cell receptor beta chains sequenced from a single sample in a study of glioma-infiltrating T cells after dendritic cell vaccination. Clones were sequenced by immunoSEQ multiplex PCR, and TCRdb holds only the in-frame ones, with some missing. This sample has over 90,000 clones; about four fifths occur once, and the top ten carry roughly 12%. The sample in question was blood, obtained before dendritic cell vaccination. The receptors here all came from a human donor with glioblastoma.

The CDR3 region has the DNA TGTGCCAGTAGGGTGGGACAGGACAGTAGTGACTATGGCTACACCTTC. Translated: CASRVGQDSSDYGYTF. The chain couples TRBV19 to TRBJ1-2, with TRBD1 matching 8 bases. CDR1 and CDR2 from the germline V gene are LNHDA and SQIVND (reference sequence). J gave up 3 bases and V 6 bases, and 12 bases lay outside the gene matches. CDR3 size: 16 residues.

The V and J genes are TRBV5-1 and TRBJ1-2; TRBD1 matches 9 bases. Germline-derived CDR1 and CDR2 are SGHRS and YFSETQ. Trimming took 0 bases from V and 8 from J; bases not matched to a gene: 8. This CDR3 has 15 residues. CDR3 residues: CASSLVGQGGEGYTF. The CDR3 DNA sequence: TGCGCCAGCAGCTTGGTGGGACAGGGAGGAGAGGGCTACACCTTC.

The chain joins TRBV7-2 to TRBJ2-1; 13 bases map to TRBD2. Germline V gene data show CDR1 as SGHTA and CDR2 as FQGNSA. Germline trimming cut 1 base from V and 9 bases from J; bases unmatched to any gene: 3. The length of the CDR3 is 15 residues. The CDR3 loop reads CASSLELAGGPEQFF. The DNA for the CDR3 is TGTGCCAGCAGCTTAGAACTAGCGGGGGGGCCTGAGCAGTTCTTC.

V and J are TRBV4-3 and TRBJ2-1, with a possible D match to TRBD2 (6 bases). CDR3 length: 16 residues. Germline V gene data show CDR1 as LGHNA and CDR2 as YSLEER. V was cut by 4 bases and J by 0 bases, with 13 bases left in between. For the CDR3, the DNA is TGCGCCAGCAGCCCGCAAAGGGACTTCTCCTACAATGAGCAGTTCTTC. Residues: CASSPQRDFSYNEQFF.

The J gene is TRBJ1-2, the V gene TRBV27, with 8 bases fitting TRBD1. Germline CDR1 reads MNHEY; CDR2 reads SMNVEV (reference sequence). Unmatched junction bases numbered 4, after V lost 4 bases and J lost 3 bases. The CDR3 length is 14 residues. The CDR3 loop reads CASSYLGQDYGYTF. The CDR3 DNA is TGTGCCAGCAGTTACCTGGGACAGGACTATGGCTACACCTTC.

This rearrangement joins TRBV11-2 to TRBJ2-7, with 9 bases aligning to TRBD1. Per germline, CDR1 SGHAT and CDR2 FQNNGV. This CDR3 is built from 13 residues. V lost 4 bases to trimming and J lost 6 bases; unmatched junction nucleotides: 4. CDR3 region: CASSWETGGEQYF. In nucleotides, the CDR3 is TGTGCCAGCAGCTGGGAGACAGGGGGCGAGCAGTACTTC. The full variable domain, its missing parts supplied by reference TRBV11-2 and TRBJ2-7, is EAGVAQSPRYKIIEKRQSVAFWCNPISGHATLYWYQQILGQGPKLLIQFQNNGVVDDSQLPKDRFSAERLKGVDSTLKIQPAKLEDSAVYLCASSWETGGEQYFGPGTRLTVT.

This clone was counted once. The V and J genes are TRBV19 and TRBJ2-3; 8 bases line up with TRBD1. The CDR3 has 14 residues. V shed 5 bases, J shed 5 bases, and the junction held 6 bases outside the gene matches. Germline-derived CDR1 and CDR2 are LNHDA and SQIVND (reference sequence). For the CDR3, the DNA is TGTGCCAGTAGTTCAGACAGGGGTCAAGATACGCAGTATTTT. It codes for CASSSDRGQDTQYF.

The rearrangement links TRBV30 to TRBJ1-2; the match to TRBD1 covers 9 bases. J gave up 7 bases and V 3 bases, and 9 bases lay outside the gene matches. Germline V gives CDR1 GTSNPN, CDR2 SVGIG (reference sequence). The CDR3 spans 14 residues. CDR3 loop: CAWSPGQGMRGYTF. The CDR3 DNA follows: TGTGCCTGGAGCCCGGGACAGGGTATGCGTGGCTACACCTTC.

Comment on this clone: Other DNA sequences from this sample encode an identical CDR3 as well. The CDR3 bases are TGTGCCAGCAGTTACGGGCAGGGAGGCGAAAAACTGTTTTTT. It specifies CASSYGQGGEKLFF. The chain has TRBV6-6 and TRBJ1-4, with a possible D match to TRBD1 (5 bases). V shed 2 bases and J shed 8 bases, with 12 bases lying between them. Germline CDR1 is MNHNY and CDR2 is SVGAGI (reference sequence). The length of the CDR3 is 14 residues.

The chain has TRBV30 and TRBJ2-3, with a weak D call TRBD2 (5 bases). Germline V CDR1 and CDR2: GTSNPN, SVGIG (reference sequence). The CDR3 has 13 residues. Between the trimmed V and J ends, which lost 0 bases and 5 bases, there was a span of 9 bases. The CDR3 coding sequence is TGTGCCTGGAGTGTGAGGAGGTTAGATACGCAGTATTTT. It specifies CAWSVRRLDTQYF.

CDR3 DNA sequence: TGCGCCAGCAAAAGGGAGACCGGGGAGCTGTTTTTT. Its translation is CASKRETGELFF. The V call is TRBV4-1, the J call TRBJ2-2; a possible D gene is TRBD2 (5 bases). CDR3 length: 12 amino acids. Trimming cost V 7 bases and J 5 bases, with 8 bases left between them. Per the germline V gene, CDR1 is MGHRA and CDR2 is YSYEKL.

The rearrangement uses TRBV5-6 and TRBJ2-5; D may be TRBD2 (7 bases). The CDR3 covers 14 residues. Germline V gene sequence: CDR1 SGHDT, CDR2 YYEEEE. Between the trimmed V and J ends, which lost 1 base and 5 bases, there was a span of 12 bases. CDR3 bases: TGTGCCAGCAGCTTGTGGGGGGGCGGGGAGACCCAGTACTTC. Its translation is CASSLWGGGETQYF. Using reference TRBV5-6 and TRBJ2-5 for the parts outside the CDR3, the full variable domain is DAGVTQSPTHLIKTRGQQVTLRCSPKSGHDTVSWYQQALGQGPQFIFQYYEEEERQRGNFPDRFSGHQFPNYSSELNVNALLLGDSALYLCASSLWGGGETQYFGPGTRLLVL.

V is TRBV19 and J is TRBJ2-5; D is undetermined. CDR3 length: 13 residues. The germline CDR1 and CDR2 sequences are LNHDA and SQIVND (reference sequence). V was clipped by 3 bases and J by 5 bases, with 10 bases between them. The chain's CDR3 is CASSMVVTETQYF. Written as DNA, the CDR3 is TGTGCCAGTAGTATGGTAGTTACGGAGACCCAGTACTTC. Full variable domain (rest looked up from reference TRBV19 and TRBJ2-5): DGGITQSPKYLFRKEGQNVTLSCEQNLNHDAMYWYRQDPGQGLRLIYYSQIVNDFQKGDIAEGYSVSREKKESFPLTVTSAQKNPTAFYLCASSMVVTETQYFGPGTRLLVL.

The rearrangement links TRBV4-2 to TRBJ1-2, with 12 nucleotides matching TRBD1. The CDR3 spans 16 residues. V lost 3 bases, J lost 11 bases, and 13 bases stayed unmatched. Germline lookup yields CDR1 LGHNA and CDR2 YNFKEQ. The CDR3 region is CASSQTPGTGGLVYTF. CDR3 in DNA: TGTGCCAGCAGCCAGACTCCCGGGACAGGGGGCCTAGTTTACACCTTC.

This rearrangement joins TRBV7-8 to TRBJ2-2; 8 bases align to TRBD2. The germline CDR1 and CDR2 sequences are SGHVS and FQNEAQ. V shed 5 bases, J shed 6 bases, and the junction held 8 bases outside the gene matches. The length of the CDR3 is 15 residues. The CDR3 DNA is TGTGCCAGCAGCCGAAACCGGGGGGGGGCCGGGGAGCTGTTTTTT. Translating it yields CASSRNRGGAGELFF. Complete variable domain (other parts from reference TRBV7-8 and TRBJ2-2): GAGVSQSPRYKVAKRGQDVALRCDPISGHVSLFWYQQALGQGPEFLTYFQNEAQLDKSGLPSDRFFAERPEGSVSTLKIQRTQQEDSAVYLCASSRNRGGAGELFFGEGSRLTVL.

The chain recombines TRBV25-1 with TRBJ2-1; 7 bases align to TRBD2. This CDR3 has 15 amino acids. Germline CDR1 MGHDK, CDR2 SYGVNS. V was clipped by 4 bases and J by 1 base; unmatched bases: 4. DNA of the CDR3: TGTGCCAGCAGTGCGACTAGCCCTTCCTACAATGAGCAGTTCTTC. This encodes CASSATSPSYNEQFF.

DNA for the CDR3: TGTGCCAGTAGTAGGGCCGTTGGCACTGAAGCTTTCTTT. The encoded protein is CASSRAVGTEAFF. The V gene is TRBV19, the J gene TRBJ1-1, with D unresolved. CDR3 length equals 13 residues. CDR1 LNHDA and CDR2 SQIVND come from the germline V gene (reference sequence). With 4 bases removed from V and 4 bases from J, the gap between germline ends came to 10 bases.

Concerning this clone itself: The sample holds other DNA sequences that translate to the same CDR3. This chain links TRBV18 with TRBJ2-3; TRBD1 agrees at 8 bases. The CDR3 contains 15 residues. CDR1 and CDR2 (germline): KGHSH, LQKENI. V was clipped by 2 bases and J by 3 bases; unmatched bases: 4. The CDR3 nucleotides are TGTGCCAGCTCACCAGGACAGGGTGTGACAGATACGCAGTATTTT. Protein product: CASSPGQGVTDTQYF.

The J gene is TRBJ2-7, the V gene TRBV5-8; D might be TRBD1 (5 bases). Germline V gene data show CDR1 as SGHTS and CDR2 as YDEGEE. Trimming took off 3 bases at V and 2 bases at J, with 9 bases between the two ends. The CDR3 runs 13 residues. The CDR3: CASSWGRTYEQYF. As DNA, the CDR3 is TGTGCCAGCAGCTGGGGCAGAACCTACGAGCAGTACTTC.

The chain uses TRBV5-6 and TRBJ1-2; 7 nucleotides line up with TRBD1. The germline gives CDR1 SGHDT, CDR2 YYEEEE. The V gene end was trimmed by 4 bases and the J gene end by 3 bases; junction bases not matched to a gene: 6. CDR3 length: 14 amino acids. The chain's CDR3 is CASSVGQRYYGYTF. The CDR3, as DNA: TGTGCCAGCAGCGTGGGACAGCGATACTATGGCTACACCTTC.

This chain uses TRBV6-5 with TRBJ1-1; 9 nucleotides match TRBD1. Germline trimming cut 6 bases from V and 5 bases from J; bases unmatched to any gene: 7. The CDR3 runs 14 residues. Germline V gene lookup returns CDR1 MNHEY and CDR2 SVGAGI. The chain's CDR3 is CASSHRGRGTEAFF. CDR3 nucleotide sequence: TGTGCCAGCAGCCACAGGGGGCGCGGTACTGAAGCTTTCTTT.

This chain uses TRBV7-8 with TRBJ2-1; TRBD2 aligns across 11 bases. CDR3 length: 16 residues. Germline CDR1 is SGHVS and CDR2 is FQNEAQ. V shed 7 bases and J 2 bases; nucleotides not matched to a gene: 7. The CDR3 nucleotides are TGTGCCAGCACCCCTAGCGGGGGGTACACCTACAATGAGCAGTTCTTC. Translated: CASTPSGGYTYNEQFF.

The gene calls are TRBV7-8 and TRBJ1-6; 8 nucleotides line up with TRBD1. Trimming at V came to 1 base and at J to 11 bases, leaving 10 bases not matched to a gene. Germline loops: CDR1 SGHVS, CDR2 FQNEAQ. CDR3 length equals 16 residues. CDR3 DNA: TGTGCCAGCAGCTTAGAGGGCAGGGGGCTTAGGACACCCCTCCACTTT. Translated, it gives CASSLEGRGLRTPLHF.

The chain links TRBV18 to TRBJ2-5; no firm D call. V lost 2 bases and J lost 1, with 5 bases in between. The CDR3 consists of 13 residues. CDR1 and CDR2 from the germline V gene are KGHSH and LQKENI. DNA for the CDR3: TGTGCCAGCTCACCAGGCTCCCAAGAGACCCAGTACTTC. Amino acid sequence: CASSPGSQETQYF.

The chain carries TRBV7-9 and TRBJ1-4; 9 bases match TRBD1. Germline V gene data show CDR1 as SEHNR and CDR2 as FQNEAQ (reference sequence). Trimming cost V 5 bases and J 5 bases; bases outside gene matches: 3. The CDR3 contains 14 residues. CDR3 loop: CASSRGTGNEKLFF. As DNA, the CDR3 is TGTGCCAGCAGCCGCGGGACAGGGAATGAAAAACTGTTTTTT.

The genes are TRBV6-1 and TRBJ2-5; D unresolved. Germline V gene lookup returns CDR1 MNHNS and CDR2 SASEGT. The CDR3 consists of 17 residues. V gave up 3 bases and J gave up 5 bases, with 22 bases separating them. CDR3 residues: CASSDWPNGHLGETQYF. CDR3 sequence (DNA): TGTGCCAGCAGTGATTGGCCGAACGGCCATCTCGGGGAGACCCAGTACTTC.

The chain is built from TRBV5-1 and TRBJ2-5; 9 bases are a match to TRBD2. This CDR3 contains 17 residues. The germline V gene encodes CDR1 SGHRS and CDR2 YFSETQ. V lost 4 bases, J lost 1 base, and 11 bases stayed unmatched. The CDR3 region has the DNA TGCGCCAGCAGCACCAGGACTAGCGAAGACCTCCAAGAGACCCAGTACTTC. Translated, it gives CASSTRTSEDLQETQYF. The variable domain in full, completed from reference TRBV5-1 and TRBJ2-5, reads KAGVTQTPRYLIKTRGQQVTLSCSPISGHRSVSWYQQTPGQGLQFLFEYFSETQRNKGNFPGRFSGRQFSNSRSEMNVSTLELGDSALYLCASSTRTSEDLQETQYFGPGTRLLVL.

This rearrangement joins TRBV18 to TRBJ2-1, with 9 bases identical to TRBD2. The V gene's germline CDR1 is KGHSH and CDR2 LQKENI. V lost 3 bases, J lost 2 bases, and 5 bases stayed unmatched. The CDR3 spans 16 residues. The CDR3 DNA reads TGTGCCAGCTCACCCCTCCGCGGGGGGGCCTACAATGAGCAGTTCTTC. It specifies CASSPLRGGAYNEQFF.

This chain joins TRBV19 and TRBJ2-7; perhaps TRBD1 as D (6 bases). The CDR3 is 13 residues long. The V gene's germline CDR1 is LNHDA and CDR2 SQIVND (reference sequence). Trimming removed 6 bases from V and 5 bases from J, with 14 bases in between. DNA for the CDR3: TGTGCCAGTAGAATCACAGGGTCCAACGAGCAGTACTTC. This gives the protein CASRITGSNEQYF.

This chain connects TRBV25-1 to TRBJ2-3; D possibly corresponds to TRBD2 (5 bases). V was trimmed by 2 bases and J by 1 base, leaving 13 bases between them. The germline gives CDR1 MGHDK, CDR2 SYGVNS. The CDR3 is made up of 16 amino acids. For the CDR3, the DNA is TGTGCCAGCAGTGAACATACTAGTGGGGGCACAGATACGCAGTATTTT. Protein: CASSEHTSGGTDTQYF.

The gene calls are TRBV5-4 and TRBJ1-1; D remains ambiguous. Germline-derived CDR1 and CDR2 are SGHNT and YYREEE (reference sequence). Deletions cut 0 bases from V and 7 bases from J, with 10 bases between. CDR3 length: 13 residues. Written as DNA, the CDR3 is TGTGCCAGCAGCTTGGGTGTGGCAGTTGAAGCTTTCTTT. Translation gives CASSLGVAVEAFF.